The 31 T cell receptor beta chains given below trace back to one sample, sequenced in a study of blood T cell repertoires in COVID-19. Measured with immunoSEQ multiplex PCR; TCRdb has only the in-frame clones, and not every one. The repertoire holds approximately 76,000 clones, roughly nine tenths seen once, with approximately 19% in the top ten. The sequenced material came from peripheral blood. The receptors originated from a man older than 75 in a cohort sampled during active COVID-19.

The genes are TRBV2 and TRBJ2-5; D is unclear. Germline CDR1 reads SNHLY; CDR2 reads FYNNEI. The CDR3 is made up of 13 amino acids. V was pared by 1 base and J by 5 bases, with 8 bases between. The CDR3 is CASSEEAGETQYF. CDR3 nucleotides: TGTGCCAGCAGTGAAGAAGCCGGGGAGACCCAGTACTTC.

This chain joins TRBV19 and TRBJ2-3, with 8 bases lining up with TRBD2. This CDR3 comprises 16 residues. Germline CDR1 LNHDA, CDR2 SQIVND (reference sequence). The trim removed 7 bases at V and 4 bases at J, leaving 13 bases unmatched. Here the CDR3 reads CASTRTSSYTPDTQYF. CDR3 nucleotide sequence: TGTGCCAGTACTCGGACTAGCTCATACACCCCAGATACGCAGTATTTT. Drawing the rest from reference TRBV19 and TRBJ2-3, the complete variable domain is DGGITQSPKYLFRKEGQNVTLSCEQNLNHDAMYWYRQDPGQGLRLIYYSQIVNDFQKGDIAEGYSVSREKKESFPLTVTSAQKNPTAFYLCASTRTSSYTPDTQYFGPGTRLTVL.

The chain carries TRBV7-2 and TRBJ1-1; 8 bases fit TRBD1. With 4 bases clipped from V and 1 base from J, the junction kept 5 bases outside the gene matches. Germline CDR1 and CDR2: SGHTA and FQGNSA. The CDR3 extends over 15 amino acids. The CDR3 coding sequence is TGTGCCAGCAGCTCGGACAGGGTTACGAACACTGAAGCTTTCTTT. It yields the protein CASSSDRVTNTEAFF.

The chain couples TRBV5-1 to TRBJ2-5, with TRBD2 matching 7 bases. With 5 bases clipped from V and 2 bases from J, the junction kept 6 bases outside the gene matches. Germline CDR1 and CDR2: SGHRS and YFSETQ. The CDR3 runs 14 residues. Here the CDR3 DNA reads TGCGCCAGCAGGCCAAGCGGGGAGCAAGAGACCCAGTACTTC. Amino acid sequence: CASRPSGEQETQYF. Based on the CDR3 plus reference TRBV5-1 and TRBJ2-5, the full variable domain is KAGVTQTPRYLIKTRGQQVTLSCSPISGHRSVSWYQQTPGQGLQFLFEYFSETQRNKGNFPGRFSGRQFSNSRSEMNVSTLELGDSALYLCASRPSGEQETQYFGPGTRLLVL.

The chain recombines TRBV25-1 with TRBJ2-3; the D is unclear. This CDR3 has 14 amino acids. With 6 bases removed from V and 2 bases from J, the gap between germline ends came to 12 bases. Germline V CDR1 and CDR2: MGHDK, SYGVNS. The CDR3 region has the DNA TGTGCCAGCAGGGAGTCCTATGACACAGATACGCAGTATTTT. Amino acids: CASRESYDTDTQYF.

V gene TRBV28 combines with J gene TRBJ1-4, with TRBD1 identical over 10 bases. The junction had 9 bases not matched to a gene; V was cut back by 6 bases and J by 5 bases. The CDR3 consists of 16 residues. Germline V gene sequence: CDR1 MDHEN, CDR2 SYDVKM. The CDR3 reads CASRSLRTGGNEKLFF. The CDR3 coding sequence is TGTGCCAGCAGGTCCTTGAGGACAGGGGGAAATGAAAAACTGTTTTTT.

V gene TRBV4-2 combines with J gene TRBJ2-5; TRBD2 might be the D (6 bases). Germline V gene sequence: CDR1 LGHNA, CDR2 YNFKEQ. Trimming took off 0 bases at V and 5 bases at J, with 10 bases between the two ends. CDR3 length: 14 residues. The CDR3 sequence: CASSQDTSRETQYF. The CDR3 coding sequence is TGTGCCAGCAGCCAAGACACTAGCAGGGAGACCCAGTACTTC.

This sequence joins TRBV5-1 and TRBJ2-1; 9 nucleotides align to TRBD1. With 0 bases clipped from V and 9 bases from J, the junction kept 10 bases outside the gene matches. The CDR3 loop spans 16 amino acids. Germline CDR1 reads SGHRS; CDR2 reads YFSETQ. The CDR3 protein is CASSLEGTGSRSEQFF. The CDR3 nucleotides are TGCGCCAGCAGCTTGGAAGGGACAGGGTCACGCAGTGAGCAGTTCTTC. The variable domain in full, with the rest retrieved from reference TRBV5-1 and TRBJ2-1, is KAGVTQTPRYLIKTRGQQVTLSCSPISGHRSVSWYQQTPGQGLQFLFEYFSETQRNKGNFPGRFSGRQFSNSRSEMNVSTLELGDSALYLCASSLEGTGSRSEQFFGPGTRLTVL.

V gene TRBV29-1 combines with J gene TRBJ1-3, with 9 bases fitting TRBD1. J was trimmed by 8 bases and V by 7 bases; bases with no gene match: 9. CDR3 size: 13 residues. CDR1 is SQVTM and CDR2 is ANQGSEA in the germline V gene. DNA of the CDR3: TGCAGCGCCGCCGGGACAGGGAGCGACACCATATATTTT. It translates to CSAAGTGSDTIYF.

The rearrangement links TRBV4-2 to TRBJ2-2, with TRBD1 identical over 8 bases. Trimming took 0 bases from V and 0 from J; bases not matched to a gene: 9. Germline V CDR1 and CDR2: LGHNA, YNFKEQ. This CDR3 comprises 19 residues. The CDR3 nucleotides are TGTGCCAGCAGCCAAGACATCTGGACAGGGACAGCGAACACCGGGGAGCTGTTTTTT. It is translated as CASSQDIWTGTANTGELFF.

A single count supports this clone. This chain uses TRBV2 with TRBJ2-3, with TRBD2 matching 14 bases. The CDR3 loop spans 15 amino acids. V trimming: 4 bases; J trimming: 5 bases; junction bases outside the gene matches: 2. CDR1 is SNHLY, CDR2 FYNNEI, per germline. In DNA form, the CDR3 reads TGTGCCAGCAGTGGGACTAGCGGGGGGCTAGATACGCAGTATTTT. It specifies CASSGTSGGLDTQYF.

This clone was seen only once. This rearrangement joins TRBV5-1 to TRBJ1-1, with 9 nucleotides matching TRBD1. This CDR3 comprises 16 residues. The germline gives CDR1 SGHRS, CDR2 YFSETQ. V trimming: 6 bases; J trimming: 0 bases; junction bases outside the gene matches: 9. CDR3 protein: CASNPTGGGMNTEAFF. The CDR3 DNA follows: TGCGCCAGCAACCCGACAGGGGGTGGTATGAACACTGAAGCTTTCTTT.

The rearrangement uses TRBV6-5 and TRBJ1-2; D is possibly TRBD1 (5 bases). CDR1 is MNHEY, CDR2 SVGAGI, per germline. Trimming removed 2 bases from V and 3 bases from J, with 13 bases in between. This CDR3 spans 15 amino acids. CDR3 protein: CASSYGAGGDYGYTF. CDR3 nucleotides: TGTGCCAGCAGTTACGGGGCAGGAGGGGACTATGGCTACACCTTC.

The chain links TRBV5-1 to TRBJ2-2, with 8 bases matching TRBD1. Germline V gene data show CDR1 as SGHRS and CDR2 as YFSETQ. The CDR3 sequence is 15 residues long. V lost 3 bases, J lost 4 bases, and 5 bases stayed unmatched. The chain's CDR3 is CASSSETGVTGELFF. The CDR3, as DNA: TGCGCCAGCAGCTCCGAGACAGGGGTCACCGGGGAGCTGTTTTTT.

The V and J genes are TRBV7-6 and TRBJ1-1; 9 nucleotides agree with TRBD1. CDR1 is SGHVS and CDR2 is FNYEAQ in the germline V gene. The CDR3 is 15 residues long. V lost 4 bases and J lost 1; bases outside the gene matches: 4. The CDR3 region is CASSSWTGANTEAFF. The CDR3 coding sequence is TGTGCCAGCAGCTCTTGGACAGGGGCGAACACTGAAGCTTTCTTT.

Here the CDR3 reads CASSQDLSIYGYTF. CDR3 coding DNA: TGCGCCAGCAGCCAAGATCTCAGTATCTATGGCTACACCTTC. The V gene is TRBV4-3, the J gene TRBJ1-2; no definite D call. Per germline, CDR1 LGHNA and CDR2 YSLEER. The CDR3 contains 14 residues. Trimming took off 0 bases at V and 4 bases at J, with 9 bases between the two ends.

The chain carries TRBV25-1 and TRBJ1-2; D gene uncertain. The CDR3 covers 14 residues. CDR1 and CDR2 (germline): MGHDK, SYGVNS. The V gene lost 5 bases and the J gene lost 4 bases, with 14 bases spanning the gap. This CDR3 is CASSTSSLPYGYTF. The CDR3 region has the DNA TGTGCCAGCAGTACTAGTAGTCTACCCTATGGCTACACCTTC.

J is TRBJ2-1 and V is TRBV6-5; D possibly corresponds to TRBD2 (6 bases). The CDR3 consists of 16 residues. CDR1 is MNHEY, CDR2 SVGAGI, per germline. The V end lost 2 bases, the J end lost 4 bases, and 15 bases lay between the germline ends. This CDR3 is CASSYDASRGYNEQFF. The CDR3 DNA follows: TGTGCCAGCAGTTACGATGCCTCGCGGGGTTACAATGAGCAGTTCTTC.

The J gene is TRBJ2-1, the V gene TRBV5-4; perhaps TRBD2 as D (7 bases). This CDR3 is built from 18 residues. Trimming left V 0 bases short and J 4 bases short, with 20 bases between. The V gene's germline CDR1 is SGHNT and CDR2 YYREEE (reference sequence). As DNA, the CDR3 is TGTGCCAGCAGCTTGGGCGGGGGCAGCACATCGGGTTACAATGAGCAGTTCTTC. This encodes CASSLGGGSTSGYNEQFF.

The gene calls are TRBV15 and TRBJ1-5, with D uncertain. Germline V CDR1 and CDR2: LNHNV, YYDKDF (reference sequence). The CDR3 has 15 amino acids. Trimming left V 0 bases short and J 6 bases short, with 12 bases between. In DNA form, the CDR3 reads TGTGCCACCAGCAGAGATCAAGTCCTAAGTCAGCCCCAGCATTTT. Encoded protein: CATSRDQVLSQPQHF.

The rearrangement joins TRBV2 to TRBJ2-7, with TRBD2 matching over 7 bases. This CDR3 contains 16 residues. Trimming at V came to 4 bases and at J to 0 bases, leaving 9 bases not matched to a gene. Germline CDR1 and CDR2: SNHLY and FYNNEI. The CDR3 DNA reads TGTGCCAGCAGTGGAGAACTAGCGATCCGCTCCTACGAGCAGTACTTC. Protein: CASSGELAIRSYEQYF. The complete variable domain, with remaining parts taken from reference TRBV2 and TRBJ2-7, reads EPEVTQTPSHQVTQMGQEVILRCVPISNHLYFYWYRQILGQKVEFLVSFYNNEISEKSEIFDDQFSVERPDGSNFTLKIRSTKLEDSAMYFCASSGELAIRSYEQYFGPGTRLTVT.

The chain links TRBV4-3 to TRBJ2-1; 7 bases are a match to TRBD1. Germline loops: CDR1 LGHNA, CDR2 YSLEER. The CDR3 has 15 amino acids. Losses at the gene ends were 1 base for V and 4 bases for J; bases not matched to a gene: 4. CDR3: CASSQVWDRYNEQFF. Written as DNA, the CDR3 is TGCGCCAGCAGCCAAGTCTGGGACAGATACAATGAGCAGTTCTTC.

DNA of the CDR3: TGCGCCAGCAGCCTCGGCTCTAGCGGGGGGGCGAATGAGCAGTTCTTC. Translated: CASSLGSSGGANEQFF. The chain is built from TRBV5-1 and TRBJ2-1; 12 bases match TRBD2. Germline assignment: CDR1 SGHRS and CDR2 YFSETQ. The CDR3 spans 16 residues. With 4 bases clipped from V and 7 bases from J, the junction kept 9 bases outside the gene matches.

The chain combines TRBV10-3 with TRBJ2-2; no reliable D call. CDR3 size: 13 residues. Germline V gene sequence: CDR1 ENHRY, CDR2 SYGVKD. V lost 6 bases, J lost 4 bases, and 9 bases lay in between. CDR3 nucleotides: TGTGCCATCAGATCGACAATCACCGGGGAGCTGTTTTTT. Translated, it gives CAIRSTITGELFF.

The chain links TRBV5-1 to TRBJ2-2, with D unclear. Germline V lookup: CDR1 SGHRS, CDR2 YFSETQ. Trimming removed 1 base from V and 2 bases from J, with 6 bases in between. The CDR3 contains 14 residues. The CDR3 here is CASSLMANTGELFF. DNA for the CDR3: TGCGCCAGCAGCTTGATGGCCAACACCGGGGAGCTGTTTTTT.

A single count supports this clone. The rearrangement joins TRBV6-5 to TRBJ1-2, with TRBD1 matching 7 bases. CDR3 size: 13 residues. Germline lookup yields CDR1 MNHEY and CDR2 SVGAGI. The junction had 6 bases not matched to a gene; V was cut back by 7 bases and J by 4 bases. CDR3 in DNA: TGTGCCAGCACACCCAGACAGGGCTATGGCTACACCTTC. This gives the protein CASTPRQGYGYTF.

V gene TRBV9 combines with J gene TRBJ2-5; D might be TRBD1 (7 bases). This CDR3 has 14 amino acids. Trimming left V 4 bases short and J 4 bases short, with 14 bases between. In germline, CDR1 is SGDLS, CDR2 YYNGEE. The CDR3 protein is CASSFQGGGETQYF. DNA of the CDR3: TGTGCCAGCAGCTTCCAGGGGGGTGGAGAGACCCAGTACTTC.

The V and J genes are TRBV11-2 and TRBJ1-1; D might be TRBD1 (6 bases). The CDR3 is 13 amino acids. Germline assignment: CDR1 SGHAT and CDR2 FQNNGV. Trimming removed 3 bases from V and 4 bases from J, with 9 bases in between. The CDR3 spells CASSLAGATEAFF. DNA for the CDR3: TGTGCCAGCAGCTTGGCAGGGGCCACTGAAGCTTTCTTT.

CDR3 loop: CAISGTGGQNTEAFF. The CDR3 coding sequence is TGTGCCATCAGTGGGACAGGGGGGCAGAACACTGAAGCTTTCTTT. This chain uses TRBV10-3 with TRBJ1-1; the match to TRBD1 covers 10 bases. CDR3 length: 15 residues. J gave up 1 base and V 4 bases, and 3 bases lay outside the gene matches. Germline V CDR1 and CDR2: ENHRY, SYGVKD.

The rearrangement links TRBV20-1 to TRBJ1-4; no clear D gene. The CDR3 length is 14 residues. Germline V lookup: CDR1 DFQATT, CDR2 SNEGSKA (reference sequence). V was pared by 3 bases and J by 4 bases, with 12 bases between. The CDR3 protein is CSASKRFDNEKLFF. As DNA, the CDR3 is TGCAGTGCTAGTAAACGGTTCGATAATGAAAAACTGTTTTTT.

The chain couples TRBV7-2 to TRBJ2-7; 7 bases agree with TRBD2. Germline loops: CDR1 SGHTA, CDR2 FQGNSA. The length of the CDR3 is 15 residues. J lost 4 bases, V lost 1 base, and 7 bases had no gene match. The CDR3: CASSLVPLGGYEQYF. CDR3 nucleotides: TGTGCCAGCAGCTTAGTCCCGCTCGGGGGGTACGAGCAGTACTTC.